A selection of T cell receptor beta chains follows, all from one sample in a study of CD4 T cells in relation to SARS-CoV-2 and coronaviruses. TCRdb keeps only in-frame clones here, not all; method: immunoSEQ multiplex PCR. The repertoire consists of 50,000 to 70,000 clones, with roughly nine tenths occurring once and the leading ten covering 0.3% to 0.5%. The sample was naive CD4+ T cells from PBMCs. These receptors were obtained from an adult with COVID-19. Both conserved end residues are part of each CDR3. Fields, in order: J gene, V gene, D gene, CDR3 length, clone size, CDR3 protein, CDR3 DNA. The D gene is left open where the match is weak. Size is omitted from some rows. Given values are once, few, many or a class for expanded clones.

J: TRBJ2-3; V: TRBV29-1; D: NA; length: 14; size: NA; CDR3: CSVELVVFTDTQYF; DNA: TGCAGCGTTGAACTAGTGGTTTTCACAGATACGCAGTATTTT
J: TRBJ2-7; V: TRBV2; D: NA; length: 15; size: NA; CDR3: CASSEGGAGLYEQYF; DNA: TGTGCCAGCAGTGAAGGAGGAGCTGGACTCTACGAGCAGTACTTC
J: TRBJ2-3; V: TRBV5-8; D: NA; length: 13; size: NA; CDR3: CASSLNSPDTQYF; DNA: TGTGCCAGCAGCTTGAATTCCCCAGATACGCAGTATTTT
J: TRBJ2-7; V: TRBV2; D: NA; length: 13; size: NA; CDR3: CANSRTEGGEQYF; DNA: TGTGCCAACTCCCGGACAGAGGGAGGCGAGCAGTACTTC
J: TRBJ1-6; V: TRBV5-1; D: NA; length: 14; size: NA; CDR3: CASSVRGEHSPLHF; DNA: TGCGCCAGCAGCGTGAGGGGGGAGCATTCACCCCTCCACTTT
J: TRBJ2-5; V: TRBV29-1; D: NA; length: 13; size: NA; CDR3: CSVYNLGWETQYF; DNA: TGCAGCGTTTACAATCTGGGGTGGGAGACCCAGTACTTC
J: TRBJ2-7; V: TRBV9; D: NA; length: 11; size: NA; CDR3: CASSVDYEQYF; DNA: TGTGCCAGCAGCGTGGACTACGAGCAGTACTTC
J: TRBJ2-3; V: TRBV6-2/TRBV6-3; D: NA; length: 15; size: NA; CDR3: CASSLQLGSTDTQYF; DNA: TGTGCCAGCAGTTTACAGCTTGGGAGCACAGATACGCAGTATTTT
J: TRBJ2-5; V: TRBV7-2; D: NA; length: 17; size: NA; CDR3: CASSFSGASVHQETQYF; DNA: TGTGCCAGCAGCTTTAGCGGAGCTAGCGTGCATCAAGAGACCCAGTACTTC
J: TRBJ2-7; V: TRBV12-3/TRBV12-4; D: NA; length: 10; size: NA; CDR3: CASALYEQYF; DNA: TGTGCCAGTGCTCTCTACGAGCAGTACTTC
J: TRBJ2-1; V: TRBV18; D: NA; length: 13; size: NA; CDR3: CASAPPLTDEQFF; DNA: TGTGCCAGCGCCCCTCCGCTTACCGATGAGCAGTTCTTC
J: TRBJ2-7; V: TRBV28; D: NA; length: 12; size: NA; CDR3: CASSPSRFEQYF; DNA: TGTGCCAGCAGCCCAAGCCGGTTCGAGCAGTACTTC
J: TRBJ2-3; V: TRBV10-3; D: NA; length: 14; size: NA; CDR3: CAIEPGQDTDTQYF; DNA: TGTGCCATAGAACCGGGACAAGACACAGATACGCAGTATTTT
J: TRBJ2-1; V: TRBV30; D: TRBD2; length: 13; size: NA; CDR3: CAWSDGGLRVQFF; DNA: TGTGCCTGGAGTGACGGGGGACTACGGGTGCAGTTCTTC
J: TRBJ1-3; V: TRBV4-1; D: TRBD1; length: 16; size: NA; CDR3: CASSLAGTGEKNTIYF; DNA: TGCGCCAGCAGCCTCGCCGGGACAGGGGAGAAAAACACCATATATTTT
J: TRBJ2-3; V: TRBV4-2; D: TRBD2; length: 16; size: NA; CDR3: CASSRGERENTDTQYF; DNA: TGTGCCAGCAGCCGAGGGGAGCGGGAAAACACAGATACGCAGTATTTT
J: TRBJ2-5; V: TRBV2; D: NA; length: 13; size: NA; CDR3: CASSPQGWKTQYF; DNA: TGTGCCAGCAGCCCTCAGGGGTGGAAGACCCAGTACTTC
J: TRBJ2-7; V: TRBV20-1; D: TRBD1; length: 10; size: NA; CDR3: CSATRDRTYF; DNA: TGCAGTGCTACCAGGGACAGAACCTACTTC
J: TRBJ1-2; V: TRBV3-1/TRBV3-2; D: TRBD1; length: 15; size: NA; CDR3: CASSQRTGLNYGYTF; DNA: TGTGCCAGCAGCCAGAGGACAGGCCTTAACTATGGCTACACCTTC
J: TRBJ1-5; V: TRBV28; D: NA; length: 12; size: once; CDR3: CASSLVGQPQHF; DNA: TGTGCCAGCAGTTTAGTGGGTCAGCCCCAGCATTTT
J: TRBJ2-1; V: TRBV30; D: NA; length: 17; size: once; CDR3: CAWSVMTGSLRYNEQFF; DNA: TGTGCCTGGAGTGTAATGACGGGAAGTCTACGCTACAATGAGCAGTTCTTC
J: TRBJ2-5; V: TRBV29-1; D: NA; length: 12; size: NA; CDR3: CSGARRRETQYF; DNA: TGCAGCGGAGCCAGAAGGCGGGAGACCCAGTACTTC
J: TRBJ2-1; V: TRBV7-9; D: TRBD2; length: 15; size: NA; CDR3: CASSLAAGVGNEQFF; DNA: TGTGCCAGCAGCTTAGCGGCGGGAGTGGGCAATGAGCAGTTCTTC
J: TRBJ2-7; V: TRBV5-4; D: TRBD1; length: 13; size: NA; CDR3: CASSEGQGGEQYF; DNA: TGTGCCAGCAGCGAGGGACAGGGAGGAGAGCAGTACTTC
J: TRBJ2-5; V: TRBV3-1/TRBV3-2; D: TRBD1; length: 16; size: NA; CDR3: CASSQERQGGRETQYF; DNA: TGTGCCAGCAGCCAAGAAAGACAGGGTGGGCGGGAGACCCAGTACTTC
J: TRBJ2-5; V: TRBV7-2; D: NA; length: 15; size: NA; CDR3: CASSLAVNMGETQYF; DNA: TGTGCCAGCAGCTTAGCAGTCAACATGGGGGAGACCCAGTACTTC